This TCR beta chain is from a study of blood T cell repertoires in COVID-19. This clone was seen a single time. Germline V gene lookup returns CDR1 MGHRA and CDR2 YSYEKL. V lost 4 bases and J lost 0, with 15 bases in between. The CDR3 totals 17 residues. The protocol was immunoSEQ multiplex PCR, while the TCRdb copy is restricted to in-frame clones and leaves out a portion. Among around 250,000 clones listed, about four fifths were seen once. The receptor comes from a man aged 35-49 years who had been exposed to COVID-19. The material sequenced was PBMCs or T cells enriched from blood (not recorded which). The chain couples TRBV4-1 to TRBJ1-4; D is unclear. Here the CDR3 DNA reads TGCGCCAGCAGCCCACCCCCAGAGGCCGCAACTAATGAAAAACTGTTTTTT. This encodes CASSPPPEAATNEKLFF.